Shown below are 3 T cell receptor beta chains from a single sample sequenced in a study of early T cells in non-severe SARS-CoV-2 infection. MiXCR, run by TCRdb on the 5' RACE reads, gives a single entry per CDR3 protein. The sample yields 70,000 to 80,000 distinct CDR3 sequences, around 12% seen once. This specimen was whole blood, taken at baseline. These receptors were collected from an adult who was a healthcare worker with PCR-confirmed SARS-CoV-2 infection or an uninfected control (not recorded which).

The gene calls are TRBV5-1 and TRBJ2-5; 7 bases fit TRBD2. The length of the CDR3 is 15 residues. Germline CDR1 reads SGHRS; CDR2 reads YFSETQ. V dropped 3 bases and J dropped 0; count of bases not matched to a gene: 5. The CDR3, as DNA: TGCGCCAGCAGCTGGACGCGGGGGAACCAAGAGACCCAGTACTTC. Encoded protein: CASSWTRGNQETQYF.

The chain couples TRBV6-6 to TRBJ2-7; TRBD1 matches 7 bases. This CDR3 contains 14 residues. Per the germline V gene, CDR1 is MNHNY and CDR2 is SVGAGI (reference sequence). V was clipped by 6 bases and J by 2 bases; unmatched bases: 7. Here the CDR3 reads CASRARQGAYEQYF. In nucleotides, the CDR3 is TGTGCCAGCAGAGCCAGACAGGGCGCCTACGAGCAGTACTTC.

This clonotype was detected only a few times. This chain uses TRBV20-1 with TRBJ2-3; D gene uncertain. Trimming took off 0 bases at V and 7 bases at J, with 14 bases between the two ends. The CDR3 has 14 amino acids. In germline, CDR1 is DFQATT, CDR2 SNEGSKA (reference sequence). In nucleotides, the CDR3 is TGCAGTGCTAGAGAGGGAACTCTGGGCCATACGCAGTATTTT. This translates into CSAREGTLGHTQYF.